Below are 28 T cell receptor beta chains sequenced from a single sample in a study of shared clonotypes between healthy human individuals. Here immunoSEQ multiplex PCR was the method, and the copy in TCRdb shows in-frame clones only, minus some. Of 2 million to 2.5 million clones detected, approximately 94% appear once; the ten largest clones hold about 0.13%. Material: naive CD4+ T cells sorted from blood. Subset of the sample: CD45RA+ positively selected. The receptor source for this set is a man younger than 30 in good health.

The CDR3 DNA reads as TGTGCCAGCAGCTTAGCATACCCGGCGGTCGACACCATATATTTT. This translates into CASSLAYPAVDTIYF. The chain joins TRBV7-8 to TRBJ1-3; D not resolved. V lost 0 bases and J 8 bases, leaving 14 bases between the germline ends. Germline lookup yields CDR1 SGHVS and CDR2 FQNEAQ. CDR3 length: 15 amino acids.

The chain links TRBV30 to TRBJ2-7; a possible D gene is TRBD1 (6 bases). The CDR3 loop spans 11 amino acids. Trimming stripped 1 base from V and 9 bases from J, with 10 bases between. Per germline, CDR1 GTSNPN and CDR2 SVGIG (reference sequence). The CDR3 is CAWSEGQRQYF. The CDR3 bases are TGTGCCTGGAGTGAAGGACAGAGGCAGTACTTC.

The chain employs TRBV6-5 and TRBJ1-4; no definite D call. Trimming removed 2 bases at V and 8 bases at J, with 18 bases between. Looked up from germline, CDR1 is MNHEY and CDR2 is SVGAGI. The CDR3 consists of 16 residues. The CDR3: CASSYSRGNSGEKLFF. The CDR3 nucleotides are TGTGCCAGCAGTTACAGTCGTGGTAACTCAGGAGAAAAACTGTTTTTT.

Concerning this clone itself: Additional DNA sequences in this sample encode the identical CDR3. The V call is TRBV6-5, the J call TRBJ2-7, with 13 bases lining up with TRBD2. V lost 6 bases, J lost 6 bases, and 8 bases stayed unmatched. The CDR3 has 15 amino acids. Per the germline V gene, CDR1 is MNHEY and CDR2 is SVGAGI. The CDR3: CASSPGLAGVSEQYF. The CDR3 nucleotides read TGTGCCAGCAGCCCCGGACTAGCGGGAGTCAGCGAGCAGTACTTC.

The chain uses TRBV6-1 and TRBJ2-7, with 9 nucleotides matching TRBD1. This CDR3 has 15 amino acids. Germline CDR1 MNHNS, CDR2 SASEGT. The trim removed 2 bases at V and 5 bases at J, leaving 7 bases unmatched. CDR3 coding DNA: TGTGCCAGCAGTGAAACTGGACAGGGGATCAACGAGCAGTACTTC. Translating it yields CASSETGQGINEQYF.

This chain joins TRBV28 and TRBJ1-1; no clear D gene. CDR3 length: 16 residues. V was clipped by 1 base and J by 0 bases, with 12 bases between them. CDR1 MDHEN and CDR2 SYDVKM come from the germline V gene. The CDR3 nucleotides read TGTGCCAGCAGTTTATTCGGCTACATTATGAACACTGAAGCTTTCTTT. Translated, it gives CASSLFGYIMNTEAFF.

The chain combines TRBV5-1 with TRBJ2-2, with D perhaps matching TRBD1 or TRBD2 (5 bases each). Germline values: CDR1 SGHRS, CDR2 YFSETQ. With 4 bases removed from V and 0 bases from J, the gap between germline ends came to 13 bases. The CDR3 runs 16 residues. The CDR3, as DNA: TGCGCCAGCAGCCTGACGGGACGGACGAACACCGGGGAGCTGTTTTTT. Translation gives CASSLTGRTNTGELFF.

The V and J genes are TRBV28 and TRBJ2-1, with unresolved D. Germline V gene sequence: CDR1 MDHEN, CDR2 SYDVKM. Trimming took 6 bases from V and 3 from J, leaving 12 bases between them. CDR3 length: 14 residues. CDR3 sequence (DNA): TGTGCCAGCAGCCCTAGTCCCCTCTACAATGAGCAGTTCTTC. This gives the protein CASSPSPLYNEQFF.

Note on this clone: The sample has other DNA sequences that encode this CDR3 too. The chain combines TRBV19 with TRBJ2-7; 9 bases match TRBD1. V gave up 3 bases and J gave up 2 bases; unmatched junction bases: 5. The CDR3 totals 15 residues. Germline V gives CDR1 LNHDA, CDR2 SQIVND (reference sequence). The CDR3 region has the DNA TGTGCCAGTAGTATCCCGGGACAGGGAACCTACGAGCAGTACTTC. Its translation: CASSIPGQGTYEQYF.

This sequence joins TRBV5-1 and TRBJ1-1, with a weak D call TRBD1 (5 bases). The CDR3 runs to 16 residues. V shed 2 bases and J shed 5 bases, with 19 bases lying between them. Germline CDR1 and CDR2: SGHRS and YFSETQ. CDR3 nucleotide sequence: TGCGCCAGCAGCTTACTGGTTCTGGGGCAGGAGACTGAAGCTTTCTTT. It codes for CASSLLVLGQETEAFF.

V and J are TRBV28 and TRBJ1-3, with TRBD1 as a possible D gene (6 bases). V was trimmed by 7 bases and J by 1 base, leaving 11 bases between them. Germline V gene data show CDR1 as MDHEN and CDR2 as SYDVKM. CDR3 size: 14 residues. The CDR3 nucleotides read TGTGCCAGCATTACAGGGAGTTCTGGAAACACCATATATTTT. Its protein is CASITGSSGNTIYF.

The genes are TRBV5-5 and TRBJ1-5, with D uncertain. V was trimmed by 4 bases and J by 5 bases, leaving 13 bases between them. The CDR3 spans 14 residues. Germline V gene data show CDR1 as SGHKS and CDR2 as YYEKEE (reference sequence). The DNA of the CDR3 is TGTGCCAGCAGCCCGTTTGGGAATGATCAGCCCCAGCATTTT. Protein: CASSPFGNDQPQHF.

The chain is built from TRBV13 and TRBJ2-3; either TRBD1 or TRBD2 may supply D (5 bases each). The CDR3 runs 16 residues. V dropped 2 bases and J dropped 2 bases, with 14 bases sitting between them. Looked up from germline, CDR1 is PRHDT and CDR2 is FYEKMQ (reference sequence). The CDR3 region has the DNA TGTGCCAGCAGCTTAATGGGGGAGCGTCTCACAGATACGCAGTATTTT. It yields the protein CASSLMGERLTDTQYF.

CDR3 nucleotide sequence: TGTGCCAGCAGTGCCCATACTGGGAACACTGAAGCTTTCTTT. Residues: CASSAHTGNTEAFF. V usage is TRBV28 and J usage is TRBJ1-1; D call uncertain. Trimming removed 5 bases from V and 1 base from J, with 11 bases in between. The CDR3 loop spans 14 amino acids. Germline V gives CDR1 MDHEN, CDR2 SYDVKM.

This rearrangement joins TRBV14 to TRBJ1-2; no reliable D call. Per the germline V gene, CDR1 is SGHDN and CDR2 is FVKESK. This CDR3 contains 12 residues. V dropped 3 bases and J dropped 1 base, with 3 bases sitting between them. The CDR3 bases are TGTGCCAGCAGCCAGGTTAACTATGGCTACACCTTC. The encoded protein is CASSQVNYGYTF.

The chain recombines TRBV6-5 with TRBJ2-7; a weak D match, TRBD2 (6 bases). Germline CDR1 MNHEY, CDR2 SVGAGI. The CDR3 has 11 amino acids. The germline V and J ends were trimmed by 3 bases and 9 bases, with 9 bases remaining between them. The CDR3 protein is CASSYMGGQYF. CDR3 in DNA: TGTGCCAGCAGTTATATGGGGGGGCAGTACTTC.

The rearrangement links TRBV19 to TRBJ1-4; possible D gene TRBD1, 6 bases. The CDR3 is 14 amino acids. Trimming took off 7 bases at V and 2 bases at J, with 11 bases between the two ends. Germline V gene lookup returns CDR1 LNHDA and CDR2 SQIVND (reference sequence). The CDR3 coding sequence is TGTGCCAGTAATGGGGGACATACTAATGAAAAACTGTTTTTT. It yields the protein CASNGGHTNEKLFF.

The chain recombines TRBV29-1 with TRBJ1-1; 8 bases match TRBD1. There are 14 residues in the CDR3. Germline V gene lookup returns CDR1 SQVTM and CDR2 ANQGSEA. Trimming cost V 2 bases and J 5 bases; bases outside gene matches: 7. The CDR3 DNA reads TGCAGCGTTGAATCCCGGACAGGGAGAACTGAAGCTTTCTTT. It encodes CSVESRTGRTEAFF. Together with reference TRBV29-1 and TRBJ1-1, the CDR3 gives the full variable domain: SAVISQKPSRDICQRGTSLTIQCQVDSQVTMMFWYRQQPGQSLTLIATANQGSEATYESGFVIDKFPISRPNLTFSTLTVSNMSPEDSSIYLCSVESRTGRTEAFFGQGTRLTVV.

V and J are TRBV27 and TRBJ2-3, with 11 nucleotides matching TRBD2. This CDR3 spans 13 amino acids. Per the germline V gene, CDR1 is MNHEY and CDR2 is SMNVEV (reference sequence). The V gene end was trimmed by 4 bases and the J gene end by 6 bases; junction bases not matched to a gene: 0. The CDR3 loop reads CASSWTSGDTQYF. CDR3 coding DNA: TGTGCCAGCAGTTGGACTAGCGGGGATACGCAGTATTTT.

As regards this clone: Other DNA variants within this sample encode the same CDR3. The V gene is TRBV5-1, the J gene TRBJ2-3; D ambiguous. The CDR3 covers 13 residues. Germline CDR1 is SGHRS and CDR2 is YFSETQ. V lost 5 bases and J lost 2, with 9 bases in between. CDR3: CASSSQITDTQYF. The CDR3 DNA sequence: TGCGCCAGCAGTTCCCAAATCACAGATACGCAGTATTTT.

The chain uses TRBV29-1 and TRBJ2-1; D remains unclear. CDR3 length: 12 amino acids. The ends were cut back, 8 bases at V and 4 bases at J, with 12 bases in the middle. The germline V gene encodes CDR1 SQVTM and CDR2 ANQGSEA. CDR3 residues: CSTIGVYNEQFF. The CDR3 region has the DNA TGCAGCACAATAGGCGTTTACAATGAGCAGTTCTTC.

The chain carries TRBV10-3 and TRBJ1-3; D not resolved. With 5 bases removed from V and 7 bases from J, the gap between germline ends came to 9 bases. Per germline, CDR1 ENHRY and CDR2 SYGVKD. The CDR3 length is 12 residues. The CDR3 DNA sequence: TGTGCCATCAGTACTACTTTGAACACCATATATTTT. Its protein product is CAISTTLNTIYF.

The chain carries TRBV10-2 and TRBJ2-3; the D gene is possibly TRBD1 (6 bases). V was clipped by 3 bases and J by 1 base, with 11 bases between them. Germline values: CDR1 WSHSY, CDR2 SAAADI. This CDR3 is 15 amino acids long. The DNA of the CDR3 is TGCGCCAGCAGTGACAGGGGAAGGGGCACAGATACGCAGTATTTT. Translation gives CASSDRGRGTDTQYF.

The rearrangement links TRBV30 to TRBJ2-7, with TRBD2 as a possible D gene (6 bases). Looked up from germline, CDR1 is GTSNPN and CDR2 is SVGIG (reference sequence). Trimming cost V 4 bases and J 5 bases, with 12 bases left between them. This CDR3 spans 12 amino acids. In DNA form, the CDR3 reads TGTGCCTGGAACGGGGGTGGGGACGAGCAGTACTTC. Amino acids: CAWNGGGDEQYF.

The V call is TRBV6-1, the J call TRBJ1-5; no firm D call. Trimming pared 5 bases from V and 0 bases from J, leaving 11 bases between. Germline-derived CDR1 and CDR2 are MNHNS and SASEGT. The CDR3 runs 15 residues. CDR3 region: CASSPGVDSNQPQHF. Written as DNA, the CDR3 is TGTGCCAGCAGTCCCGGAGTCGATAGCAATCAGCCCCAGCATTTT.

This chain connects TRBV10-3 to TRBJ1-5; no clear D. The V end lost 2 bases, the J end lost 5 bases, and 4 bases lay between the germline ends. Germline values: CDR1 ENHRY, CDR2 SYGVKD. The CDR3 extends over 12 amino acids. The CDR3 protein is CAISERDQPQHF. The CDR3 DNA reads as TGTGCCATCAGTGAGAGGGATCAGCCCCAGCATTTT.

The chain links TRBV6-5 to TRBJ2-3; 7 nucleotides agree with TRBD2. Germline CDR1 and CDR2: MNHEY and SVGAGI. V dropped 7 bases and J dropped 2; count of bases not matched to a gene: 6. CDR3 length equals 14 residues. The CDR3, as DNA: TGTGCCAGCACCCCTGGGAGGGTCACAGATACGCAGTATTTT. It codes for CASTPGRVTDTQYF.

This chain joins TRBV7-2 and TRBJ2-7, with 8 nucleotides matching TRBD2. This CDR3 has 15 amino acids. V shed 1 base and J 4 bases; nucleotides not matched to a gene: 6. CDR1 and CDR2 (germline): SGHTA, FQGNSA. The DNA of the CDR3 is TGTGCCAGCAGCTTAGTTTCGGGAGGGGGATACGAGCAGTACTTC. Translation gives CASSLVSGGGYEQYF.